Below, 20 T cell receptor beta chains from the same sample are listed, as sequenced in a study of CD8 T cells in Susac syndrome. RNA totalling 0.5 to 1 ug underwent reverse transcription with random hexamers. TCRdb re-called the immunoSEQ multiplex PCR reads through MiXCR, storing one row per CDR3 protein. The table has 130,000 to 150,000 distinct CDR3 sequences, roughly 94% seen once. Sample: CD8+ T cells from PBMCs. All receptors derive from a human donor in good health.

The V and J genes are TRBV27 and TRBJ2-1; 9 bases are a match to TRBD1. V was pared by 3 bases and J by 5 bases, with 8 bases of the junction left unmatched. Looked up from germline, CDR1 is MNHEY and CDR2 is SMNVEV (reference sequence). This CDR3 region has 16 residues. The CDR3, as DNA: TGTGCCAGCAGTTTCTCCGGGACAGGGTCCCACAATGAGCAGTTCTTC. This gives the protein CASSFSGTGSHNEQFF.

The chain links TRBV27 to TRBJ1-5; D not certain. This CDR3 spans 14 amino acids. Germline CDR1 reads MNHEY; CDR2 reads SMNVEV (reference sequence). Trimming stripped 5 bases from V and 3 bases from J, with 11 bases between. CDR3 in DNA: TGTGCCAGCAGTCTGGGAGAGGTCAATCAGCCCCAGCATTTT. This gives the protein CASSLGEVNQPQHF.

The table lists this clonotype with a count of one. The chain joins TRBV11-2 to TRBJ2-7; 7 nucleotides match TRBD1. CDR1 and CDR2 (germline): SGHAT, FQNNGV. The CDR3 loop spans 13 amino acids. Unmatched junction bases numbered 5, after V lost 5 bases and J lost 4 bases. This CDR3 is CASSGTEEYEQYF. The CDR3 coding sequence is TGTGCCAGCAGCGGGACAGAAGAGTACGAGCAGTACTTC.

The chain is built from TRBV28 and TRBJ2-1, with D unclear. Trimming took off 3 bases at V and 5 bases at J, with 8 bases between the two ends. The germline gives CDR1 MDHEN, CDR2 SYDVKM. This CDR3 contains 13 residues. The CDR3 protein is CASSFQLNNEQFF. The CDR3 coding sequence is TGTGCCAGCAGTTTCCAACTGAACAATGAGCAGTTCTTC.

The V call is TRBV12-3 or TRBV12-4, the J call TRBJ2-1; no clear D gene. This CDR3 has 15 residues. Trimming stripped 7 bases from V and 0 bases from J, with 13 bases between. The CDR3: CASTVAPSSYNEQFF. The CDR3 DNA reads TGTGCCAGCACAGTTGCGCCCAGCTCCTACAATGAGCAGTTCTTC.

This chain links TRBV7-9 with TRBJ2-7, with TRBD2 identical over 7 bases. Germline V CDR1 and CDR2: SEHNR, FQNEAQ (reference sequence). Trimming cost V 8 bases and J 4 bases; bases outside gene matches: 2. This CDR3 is built from 11 residues. The CDR3 sequence is CASAAGYEQYF. The CDR3 nucleotides read TGTGCCAGCGCAGCGGGGTACGAGCAGTACTTC.

This clonotype has more than one count but fewer than ten. The CDR3 nucleotides are TGCAGTGTACCGGGACAGTCCTACGAGCAGTACTTC. Protein product: CSVPGQSYEQYF. This chain uses TRBV20-1 with TRBJ2-7; 7 bases match TRBD1. The CDR3 contains 12 residues. Per germline, CDR1 DFQATT and CDR2 SNEGSKA (reference sequence). V shed 7 bases and J 1 base; nucleotides not matched to a gene: 4.

The chain uses TRBV4-3 and TRBJ2-3; TRBD2 aligns across 13 bases. Germline V gives CDR1 LGHNA, CDR2 YSLEER. V was pared by 4 bases and J by 7 bases, with 5 bases of the junction left unmatched. This CDR3 has 15 amino acids. In DNA, the CDR3 is TGCGCCAGCAGCCCCGGGACTAGCGGGACGAATACGCAGTATTTT. It specifies CASSPGTSGTNTQYF.

The chain couples TRBV27 to TRBJ2-7; D gene unclear. The CDR3 runs 15 residues. V was trimmed by 4 bases and J by 2 bases, leaving 15 bases between them. Looked up from germline, CDR1 is MNHEY and CDR2 is SMNVEV (reference sequence). The CDR3 nucleotides read TGTGCCAGCAGTTCAACCCGGTGGGAACCCTACGAGCAGTACTTC. Encoded protein: CASSSTRWEPYEQYF.

The chain combines TRBV15 with TRBJ1-5; 7 bases fit TRBD1. Germline-derived CDR1 and CDR2 are LNHNV and YYDKDF (reference sequence). The V and J ends lost 2 bases and 6 bases, in that order; junction bases with no gene match: 7. CDR3 length: 15 residues. CDR3 nucleotide sequence: TGTGCCACCAGCAGAATAGGGGGGACAGTTCAGCCCCAGCATTTT. Translation gives CATSRIGGTVQPQHF.

V gene TRBV20-1 combines with J gene TRBJ1-3, with D possibly TRBD1 on 5 matching bases. The CDR3 loop spans 14 amino acids. Germline V lookup: CDR1 DFQATT, CDR2 SNEGSKA (reference sequence). Trimming stripped 4 bases from V and 0 bases from J, with 10 bases between. The CDR3 DNA reads TGCAGTGCTACCGGGACGGTCTCTGGAAACACCATATATTTT. It specifies CSATGTVSGNTIYF.

The chain carries TRBV6-1 and TRBJ2-7; 8 positions agree with TRBD1. The germline CDR1 and CDR2 sequences are MNHNS and SASEGT. V lost 10 bases, J lost 6 bases, and 11 bases stayed unmatched. CDR3 size: 13 residues. The CDR3 protein is CATGRTGFGEQYF. The DNA of the CDR3 is TGTGCCACCGGAAGGACAGGGTTTGGCGAGCAGTACTTC.

This chain uses TRBV12-3 or TRBV12-4 with TRBJ1-1, with D maybe TRBD1 (5 bases). CDR3 size: 14 residues. The ends were cut back, 7 bases at V and 3 bases at J, with 15 bases in the middle. In nucleotides, the CDR3 is TGTGCCAGCACTCCGACGGGGCGTCACACTGAAGCTTTCTTT. It translates to CASTPTGRHTEAFF.

V is TRBV30 and J is TRBJ1-1; D remains ambiguous. Trimming removed 0 bases from V and 6 bases from J, with 8 bases in between. Germline V gene data show CDR1 as GTSNPN and CDR2 as SVGIG (reference sequence). This CDR3 has 12 residues. The CDR3 DNA reads TGTGCCTGGAGTGTAGGGCCAGCTGAAGCTTTCTTT. It encodes CAWSVGPAEAFF.

The chain recombines TRBV30 with TRBJ2-7; a possible D gene is TRBD1 (6 bases). Trimming cost V 1 base and J 6 bases, with 13 bases left between them. Germline-derived CDR1 and CDR2 are GTSNPN and SVGIG (reference sequence). The CDR3 contains 13 residues. In DNA form, the CDR3 reads TGTGCCTGGAGTGGCACAGGGATCGCCGAGCAGTACTTC. Translating it yields CAWSGTGIAEQYF.

The rearrangement links TRBV29-1 to TRBJ2-2, with TRBD1 as a possible D gene (6 bases). With 6 bases removed from V and 1 base from J, the gap between germline ends came to 6 bases. Per germline, CDR1 SQVTM and CDR2 ANQGSEA. The CDR3 extends over 12 amino acids. The CDR3 protein is CSVTGNTGELFF. DNA for the CDR3: TGCAGCGTGACAGGGAACACCGGGGAGCTGTTTTTT.

This sequence joins TRBV7-9 and TRBJ2-7, with TRBD2 identical over 13 bases. Germline V gene sequence: CDR1 SEHNR, CDR2 FQNEAQ (reference sequence). The trim removed 5 bases at V and 5 bases at J, leaving 6 bases unmatched. This CDR3 region has 15 residues. CDR3 amino acids: CASSPGLAGADEQYF. CDR3 nucleotide sequence: TGTGCCAGCAGCCCCGGACTAGCGGGAGCGGACGAGCAGTACTTC. The full variable domain, rest sourced from reference TRBV7-9 and TRBJ2-7, is DTGVSQNPRHKITKRGQNVTFRCDPISEHNRLYWYRQTLGQGPEFLTYFQNEAQLEKSRLLSDRFSAERPKGSFSTLEIQRTEQGDSAMYLCASSPGLAGADEQYFGPGTRLTVT.

The V call is TRBV3-1, the J call TRBJ2-7, with D perhaps TRBD1 or TRBD2 (6 bases each). In germline, CDR1 is LGHDT, CDR2 YNNKEL (reference sequence). The CDR3 has 15 amino acids. The V end lost 1 base, the J end lost 2 bases, and 12 bases lay between the germline ends. This CDR3 is CASSQGGTYTYEQYF. The CDR3 DNA follows: TGTGCCAGCAGCCAAGGCGGGACATATACCTACGAGCAGTACTTC.

This rearrangement joins TRBV14 to TRBJ2-1; D may be TRBD1 (5 bases). CDR3 length: 16 amino acids. CDR1 is SGHDN, CDR2 FVKESK, per germline. The V end lost 1 base, the J end lost 0 bases, and 10 bases lay between the germline ends. The CDR3 spells CASSQVGEGSYNEQFF. Written as DNA, the CDR3 is TGTGCCAGCAGCCAAGTAGGGGAAGGCTCCTACAATGAGCAGTTCTTC.

This clonotype was seen once. V is TRBV28 and J is TRBJ1-2; D not certain. V was clipped by 5 bases and J by 8 bases, with 15 bases between them. Germline V gene data show CDR1 as MDHEN and CDR2 as SYDVKM. This CDR3 is built from 13 residues. This chain's CDR3 is CASSPPGRWGYTF. CDR3 DNA sequence: TGTGCCAGCAGTCCCCCCGGACGGTGGGGCTACACCTTC.